The present T cell receptor beta chain was sequenced within a study of shared clonotypes between healthy human individuals. On the study more broadly: Per donor, CD8 memory used one plate, CD8 naive used two, CD4 memory used three and CD4 naive used three.

Germline assignment: CDR1 SGHAT and CDR2 FQNNGV. The CDR3 covers 15 residues. V shed 6 bases and J 3 bases; nucleotides not matched to a gene: 8. Clones were sequenced by immunoSEQ multiplex PCR, and TCRdb holds only the in-frame ones, with some missing. This table holds about 2.3 million clones, about 90% found once. The sequencing input was naive CD4+ T cells from PBMCs. Subset specified: CD45RA+ positively selected. The receptor was isolated from a man aged 18 to 29 in good health. Some clones in this sample may be carry-over from other donors' samples. The gene calls are TRBV11-2 and TRBJ2-4; 7 nucleotides agree with TRBD2. CDR3 coding DNA: TGTGCCAGCAGAGAGGGAGCGGGATACAAAAACATTCAGTACTTC. The encoded protein is CASREGAGYKNIQYF.